This T cell receptor beta chain was identified during a study of CD8 T cells in Susac syndrome. Germline V gives CDR1 MNHEY, CDR2 SMNVEV (reference sequence). Trimming removed 3 bases at V and 6 bases at J, with 6 bases between. This CDR3 comprises 11 residues. Study-level results: The relatively small number of individuals in the TCR sequencing and HLA analysis was acknowledged by the study.

Details on this clonotype: Its antigen remains unidentified.

Sequencing of TCR beta was carried out in blood CD8+ and CD4+ T cells. Negative isolation yielded the CD8+ and CD4+ T cells, while FACS enriched the TEMRA cells. Random hexamers primed reverse transcription of about 0.45 to 1 ug RNA. A multiplex approach, immunoSEQ multiplex PCR, amplified TCR beta CDR3 across 54 Vbeta and 13 Jbeta. TCRdb re-called the immunoSEQ multiplex PCR reads with MiXCR, one entry per CDR3 protein. The table lists roughly 140,000 distinct CDR3 sequences, approximately 93% of them singletons, with roughly 0.27% in the top ten. The receptor was derived from a human donor in good health. The chain couples TRBV27 to TRBJ2-7; no clear D gene. The source material was CD8+ T cells from PBMCs. The CDR3 DNA sequence: TGTGCCAGCAGTTTTGGCGGCGAGCAGTACTTC. Protein product: CASSFGGEQYF.